These 18 T cell receptor beta chains were all obtained from the same sample, sequenced in a study of Graves' ophthalmopathy and Graves' hyperthyroidism. RNA transcripts provided the template for amplifying TCR beta CDR3 regions. HTBI primers served in a first-round RT-PCR, which a second-round multiplex PCR followed. From the multiplex PCR reads, TCRdb called clonotypes with MiXCR, one entry per CDR3 protein. The sample lists 1 million to 1.3 million distinct CDR3 sequences, 35% to 40% seen once, with 11% in the top ten. The sequencing input was peripheral blood or thyroid tissue (not recorded which). Receptors originate from an adult man with Graves' hyperthyroidism.

The chain links TRBV2 to TRBJ1-3; tentatively, D is TRBD1 (5 bases). This CDR3 has 14 residues. Germline V lookup: CDR1 SNHLY, CDR2 FYNNEI. The germline V and J ends were trimmed by 4 bases and 2 bases, with 9 bases remaining between them. CDR3 sequence reads: CASSVPDTGNTIYF. The CDR3 coding sequence is TGTGCCAGCAGTGTTCCGGACACTGGAAACACCATATATTTT. The full variable domain, rest sourced from reference TRBV2 and TRBJ1-3, is EPEVTQTPSHQVTQMGQEVILRCVPISNHLYFYWYRQILGQKVEFLVSFYNNEISEKSEIFDDQFSVERPDGSNFTLKIRSTKLEDSAMYFCASSVPDTGNTIYFGEGSWLTVV.

This clonotype came up many times. The chain employs TRBV20-1 and TRBJ2-7; the match to TRBD2 covers 13 bases. The J segment lost 2 bases and the V segment lost 7 bases, leaving 8 bases of the junction unmatched. This CDR3 has 15 residues. Germline assignment: CDR1 DFQATT and CDR2 SNEGSKA (reference sequence). The CDR3 loop reads CSVWTSGSKAYEQYF. The CDR3 nucleotides are TGCAGTGTCTGGACTAGCGGGAGTAAAGCCTACGAGCAGTACTTC.

At least ten counts were recorded for this clonotype. This rearrangement joins TRBV10-3 to TRBJ2-5, with D perhaps TRBD1 (7 bases). The CDR3 loop spans 13 amino acids. Trimming stripped 8 bases from V and 2 bases from J, with 12 bases between. The germline CDR1 and CDR2 sequences are ENHRY and SYGVKD. The CDR3 DNA is TGTGCCATCGGTCCAGGGGGGCAAGAGACCCAGTACTTC. Its protein product is CAIGPGGQETQYF.

This clonotype was found many times. This chain uses TRBV10-3 with TRBJ1-5, with 7 bases lining up with TRBD1. V was pared by 3 bases and J by 6 bases, with 11 bases of the junction left unmatched. CDR3 length: 16 residues. The germline V gene has CDR1 ENHRY and CDR2 SYGVKD. The DNA of the CDR3 is TGTGCCATCAGTGACACAGGGGAGGTTGGGGGTCAGCCCCAGCATTTT. Its translation: CAISDTGEVGGQPQHF.

This clonotype was seen at least ten times. The chain recombines TRBV14 with TRBJ2-7, with D perhaps TRBD2 (7 bases). The CDR3 runs to 14 residues. Germline CDR1 is SGHDN and CDR2 is FVKESK. Trimming shortened V by 5 bases and J by 3 bases, and 14 bases separated the two germline ends. This CDR3 reads CASSTLGGLYEQYF. CDR3 nucleotides: TGTGCCAGCAGCACCCTCGGGGGGCTCTACGAGCAGTACTTC.

The J gene is TRBJ1-1, the V gene TRBV20-1, with D tentatively TRBD1 (5 bases). This CDR3 is built from 13 residues. Germline loops: CDR1 DFQATT, CDR2 SNEGSKA (reference sequence). V was cut by 6 bases and J by 1 base, with 12 bases left in between. CDR3 DNA sequence: TGCAGTGCGTCCCACCAGGGGAACACTGAAGCTTTCTTT. This translates into CSASHQGNTEAFF.

CDR3 loop: CASGWEGTTEAFF. The CDR3 DNA is TGTGCCAGCGGCTGGGAGGGGACTACTGAAGCTTTCTTT. The V call is TRBV19, the J call TRBJ1-1; perhaps TRBD1 as D (5 bases). V shed 9 bases and J shed 5 bases, with 16 bases lying between them. The CDR3 loop spans 13 amino acids. From germline, CDR1 is LNHDA and CDR2 SQIVND (reference sequence).

The chain couples TRBV12-3 or TRBV12-4 to TRBJ2-2, with 8 bases aligning to TRBD1. CDR3 size: 17 residues. Trimming took 3 bases from V and 7 from J; bases not matched to a gene: 13. The DNA for the CDR3 is TGTGCCAGCAGTTTTCCCCCGGACAGGGTAATGGTCGGGGAGCTGTTTTTT. Encoded protein: CASSFPPDRVMVGELFF.

The chain is built from TRBV6-6 and TRBJ1-1; perhaps TRBD1 as D (5 bases). The CDR3 is made up of 15 amino acids. V gave up 2 bases and J gave up 6 bases, with 16 bases separating them. Germline lookup yields CDR1 MNHNY and CDR2 SVGAGI (reference sequence). As DNA, the CDR3 is TGTGCCAGCAGTTACCCAATAACTTGGGGCGCTGAAGCTTTCTTT. This translates into CASSYPITWGAEAFF.

This clonotype was counted a few times. The genes are TRBV30 and TRBJ1-2, with 8 bases aligning to TRBD1. Germline V lookup: CDR1 GTSNPN, CDR2 SVGIG (reference sequence). V lost 8 bases to trimming and J lost 5 bases; unmatched junction nucleotides: 10. The CDR3 contains 13 residues. The CDR3 is CASAAGQEYGYTF. CDR3 DNA sequence: TGTGCCAGCGCCGCGGGACAGGAATATGGCTACACCTTC. Full variable domain (missing parts from reference TRBV30 and TRBJ1-2): SQTIHQWPATLVQPVGSPLSLECTVEGTSNPNLYWYRQAAGRGLQLLFYSVGIGQISSEVPQNLSASRPQDRQFILSSKKLLLSDSGFYLCASAAGQEYGYTFGSGTRLTVV.

The chain joins TRBV15 to TRBJ1-5, with 9 bases lining up with TRBD1. V lost 6 bases, J lost 5 bases, and 5 bases stayed unmatched. The CDR3 totals 14 residues. Germline loops: CDR1 LNHNV, CDR2 YYDKDF (reference sequence). CDR3 in DNA: TGTGCCACCAGAGGACAGGGGTTACATCAGCCCCAGCATTTT. It encodes CATRGQGLHQPQHF.

This chain joins TRBV7-2 and TRBJ2-7; perhaps TRBD1 as D (6 bases). The J call may be mistaken, given a closer DNA end match to TRBJ2-4. This CDR3 contains 14 residues. CDR1 is SGHTA, CDR2 FQGNSA, per germline. The CDR3 here is CASSPGVSKNIQYF. The CDR3 DNA is TGTGCCAGCAGCCCAGGGGTGTCCAAAAACATTCAGTACTTC.

The chain combines TRBV7-2 with TRBJ2-5; TRBD1 matches 9 bases. This CDR3 comprises 12 residues. V was clipped by 11 bases and J by 2 bases; unmatched bases: 3. CDR1 and CDR2 (germline): SGHTA, FQGNSA. CDR3 sequence (DNA): TGTGCCTGGACAGGGGCGCAAGAGACCCAGTACTTC. Translation: CAWTGAQETQYF. The full variable domain, its missing parts supplied by reference TRBV7-2 and TRBJ2-5, is GAGVSQSPSNKVTEKGKDVELRCDPISGHTALYWYRQSLGQGLEFLIYFQGNSAPDKSGLPSDRFSAERTGGSVSTLTIQRTQQEDSAVYLCAWTGAQETQYFGPGTRLLVL.

In its sample, this clonotype was seen many times. The rearrangement links TRBV29-1 to TRBJ2-7; 9 nucleotides line up with TRBD2. The trim removed 0 bases at V and 0 bases at J, leaving 6 bases unmatched. There are 16 residues in the CDR3. Looked up from germline, CDR1 is SQVTM and CDR2 is ANQGSEA. Here the CDR3 reads CSVEESAGGSSYEQYF. In nucleotides, the CDR3 is TGCAGCGTTGAAGAAAGCGCGGGGGGGAGCTCCTACGAGCAGTACTTC.

The chain couples TRBV29-1 to TRBJ1-4; D is undetermined. Trimming pared 2 bases from V and 11 bases from J, leaving 9 bases between. The germline CDR1 and CDR2 sequences are SQVTM and ANQGSEA. The CDR3 extends over 11 amino acids. In DNA, the CDR3 is TGCAGCGTTGAAAGCGTTGGCAAACTGTTTTTT. This translates into CSVESVGKLFF.

The V gene is TRBV12-3 or TRBV12-4, the J gene TRBJ2-7; 7 bases are a match to TRBD1. This CDR3 has 15 residues. Trimming at V came to 4 bases and at J to 2 bases, leaving 8 bases not matched to a gene. In nucleotides, the CDR3 is TGTGCCAGCAGTTCCCTCCAGGGGGTTGCCTACGAGCAGTACTTC. This sequence encodes CASSSLQGVAYEQYF.

About this clonotype: Since a much larger clone is just one base distant, this may be a read error. This chain connects TRBV20-1 to TRBJ2-5, with a possible D match to TRBD2 (7 bases). V gave up 2 bases and J gave up 4 bases, with 20 bases separating them. Germline-derived CDR1 and CDR2 are DFQATT and SNEGSKA (reference sequence). CDR3 length: 16 residues. The CDR3: CSARFQGGGYRETQYF. The DNA for the CDR3 is TGCAGTGCTAGATTTCAGGGAGGGGGGTACCGAGAGACCCAGTACTTC.

In this sample, this clonotype turned up a few times. The chain employs TRBV20-1 and TRBJ1-2; TRBD1 agrees at 7 bases. Unmatched junction bases numbered 9, after V lost 6 bases and J lost 5 bases. The CDR3 totals 13 residues. Germline loops: CDR1 DFQATT, CDR2 SNEGSKA (reference sequence). Here the CDR3 reads CSAAMGQTYGYTF. In nucleotides, the CDR3 is TGCAGTGCGGCAATGGGACAGACATATGGCTACACCTTC.